Given below is one T cell receptor (beta chain) in context. Its antigen remains undetermined. Base qualities are not provided; no much larger clone lies one nucleotide away. The same CDR3 is also encoded by other DNA sequences in this sample. This sample is part of a study of shared clonotypes between healthy human individuals (dated by TCRdb to about 2020). About the study as a whole: Three men and two women, aged 18 to 49 years, made up the cohort. Libraries were prepared and TCR repertoires were sequenced by different laboratories using diverse techniques, in order to increase sequencing depth and limit assay-specific biases. For each donor, CD4 naive and CD4 memory were each run on three plates, CD8 naive on two plates, and CD8 memory on one plate. The study deeply sequenced blood TCR repertoires of about 5 healthy adults to estimate repertoire size and the extent of clonotype sharing between individuals. Per donor, leukapheresis produced somewhere between about 0.94 and 9 billion PBMCs.

General findings and caveats noted by the study authors: Based on pairwise subsampling, the degree of clonotype sharing among donors was expected to be affected by sequencing depth. The genetic and exposure-history diversity represented was limited by the small number of donors. Naive subsets generally had larger estimated clonotype richness than memory subsets did. Rarefaction of sorted-subset datasets indicated incomplete sequencing despite the large sequencing depth. Clonotypes shared by all four sorted-subset donors showed higher generation probabilities than non-shared clonotypes. Sharing across several donors was observed for around 5% of naive CD4, over 3% of naive CD8, 2% to 2.5% of memory CD4, and about 0.4% of memory CD8 clonotypes. Sampling was restricted to blood, and TCR repertoires in tissues likely differ from the TCR repertoires found in blood.

For the CD8 naive samples, CD45RO-negative cells were positively selected for CCR7, yielding a CD45RA+CCR7+ population from which TemRA cells were excluded. Donors were healthy HIV-negative adults with no recently reported acute infections or vaccinations. All donors were Caucasian adults living in Nashville, Tennessee, USA. After blood collection by leukapheresis, PBMCs were isolated using Ficoll-Histopaque density gradient centrifugation and then cryopreserved in the vapor phase of liquid nitrogen. Purity and quantity of every magnetically sorted T cell population were checked by analytical flow cytometry. Genomic DNA was isolated from every sorted fraction and measured by UV absorbance on a Nanodrop 2000c. Using the deep immunoSEQ assay, multiplex PCR amplified TCR CDR3 regions from genomic DNA. Extracted genomic DNA from each cell subset was spread evenly across all wells of several immunoSEQ 96-well plates, with each plate serving as a replicate. For sorted subsets, approximately 190 ng genomic DNA, equal to 30,000 to 35,000 T cell genomes, was loaded into each replicate PCR. Purified libraries were measured with a Qubit 3.0 fluorometer, size-checked on a Bioanalyzer 2100, and measured again with the KAPA Library Quantification kit. A separate single-read 150-cycle Illumina NextSeq 550 flow cell was used to sequence each immunoSEQ 96-well plate. The authors processed their data as follows. Because only junctional sequences without quality scores were contained in the immunoSEQ output, filtering matching that applied to full-length reads could not be performed. To assign V/J genes and CDR3, sequences were annotated against IMGT germline references using PyIR, a Python wrapper for IgBLAST v1.9. Reads were filtered out if the reads had weak V/J assignments (E-value above 1e-6), no CDR3, stop codons, out-of-frame junctions, or ambiguous translated residues. V3J clonotypes were defined by identical inferred V gene, J gene, and CDR3 amino acid sequence. To compute the percentage overlap between repertoires, the number of shared unique clonotypes was divided by the size of the smaller repertoire. RTK rarefaction, the Chao1 estimator, and Recon v2.1 estimates of unobserved clonotypes were used to assess repertoire richness. Generation probabilities were computed with OLGA for all TCRbeta clonotypes obtained by the gDNA method from several donors. TCRdb re-hosts the immuneACCESS table, in-frame sequences only. Its copies lack some clones; in the studies checked, an unresolved V gene accounts for under half of them, and the cause for the rest is not known. For V, J and clone size, that table is used; D and trimming come from the DNA. The sample table shows some 1,900,000 clones, and roughly 95% are seen once. 0.95% to 1.5% of the sample is taken by the ten largest.

V was cut back by 3 bases and J by 4 bases, leaving a gap of 11 bases between them. The CDR3 starts with the cysteine, ends with the phenylalanine, and has 14 residues. Of all the DNA, just the CDR3 is kept, 42 bases in frame from base 1. CDR1 is given as MDHEN and CDR2 as SYDVKM, both from the germline V gene. The receptor's source is a young man in good health. The V and J genes are TRBV28 and TRBJ2-3; the D gene may be TRBD1 or TRBD2, since each aligns over 5 bases. The specimen was naive CD8+ T cells sorted from blood. The cell subset or site label, as the study defines it: CD45RA+CCR7+. The nucleotide sequence is TGTGCCAGCAGTTTTCGAGGGGCGGCAGATACGCAGTATTTT. Protein translation: CASSFRGAADTQYF.